The 22 T cell receptor beta chains below were found in one sample sequenced in a study of CD8 T cells in Susac syndrome. Reverse transcription used about 0.45 to 1 ug RNA and random hexamers. TCRdb re-derived calls from the immunoSEQ multiplex PCR reads in MiXCR, one entry per CDR3 protein. The sample contains about 210,000 distinct CDR3 sequences, approximately 94% of which appear only once. Sequenced sample: CD4+ T cells from PBMCs. The source of these receptors is a human donor in good health.

The CDR3 protein is CASSLTSGVRGDTQYF. The CDR3 region has the DNA TGTGCCAGCAGCCTCACTAGCGGGGTGCGGGGAGATACGCAGTATTTT. The V gene is TRBV7-3, the J gene TRBJ2-3; 10 positions match TRBD2. The CDR3 extends over 16 amino acids. V was pared by 5 bases and J by 5 bases, with 10 bases of the junction left unmatched. From germline, CDR1 is SGHTA and CDR2 FQGTGA. The variable domain in full, completed from reference TRBV7-3 and TRBJ2-3, reads GAGVSQTPSNKVTEKGKYVELRCDPISGHTALYWYRQSLGQGPEFLIYFQGTGAADDSGLPNDRFFAVRPEGSVSTLKIQRTERGDSAVYLCASSLTSGVRGDTQYFGPGTRLTVL.

V usage is TRBV7-3 and J usage is TRBJ2-3; TRBD2 matches at 9 bases. The CDR3 spans 16 residues. Trimming at V came to 5 bases and at J to 2 bases, leaving 8 bases not matched to a gene. Looked up from germline, CDR1 is SGHTA and CDR2 is FQGTGA. The CDR3 reads CASSLGASGNTDTQYF. As DNA, the CDR3 is TGTGCCAGCAGCCTCGGGGCTAGCGGGAACACAGATACGCAGTATTTT.

This chain joins TRBV7-9 and TRBJ1-1; tentative D call: TRBD1 (5 bases). The V end was cut by 6 bases, the J end by 4 bases, with 12 bases between. Germline V lookup: CDR1 SEHNR, CDR2 FQNEAQ (reference sequence). The length of the CDR3 is 13 residues. For the CDR3, the DNA is TGTGCCAGCAGATTAACAGGCAGCACTGAAGCTTTCTTT. This sequence encodes CASRLTGSTEAFF.

CDR3: CSVAGGQRGFNEQFF. Written as DNA, the CDR3 is TGCAGCGTTGCAGGAGGACAGAGAGGCTTCAATGAGCAGTTCTTC. The chain links TRBV29-1 to TRBJ2-1; D might be TRBD1 (6 bases). Germline CDR1 reads SQVTM; CDR2 reads ANQGSEA. The CDR3 has 15 amino acids. Deletions cut 4 bases from V and 6 bases from J, with 19 bases between.

The chain combines TRBV7-9 with TRBJ1-4; D gene unclear. The CDR3 runs 11 residues. Germline assignment: CDR1 SEHNR and CDR2 FQNEAQ (reference sequence). V was cut by 10 bases and J by 8 bases, with 11 bases left in between. The DNA of the CDR3 is TGTGCCACAGGTGGCGTGGAAAAACTGTTTTTT. It translates to CATGGVEKLFF.

This sequence joins TRBV28 and TRBJ2-7, with D uncertain. This CDR3 region has 15 residues. Germline V gives CDR1 MDHEN, CDR2 SYDVKM. The V end lost 1 base, the J end lost 7 bases, and 17 bases lay between the germline ends. The CDR3 protein is CASSLSRPTIGEQYF. The CDR3 DNA is TGTGCCAGCAGTTTATCGAGGCCGACGATAGGAGAGCAGTACTTC.

The chain joins TRBV4-1 to TRBJ2-1, with 8 nucleotides matching TRBD2. The germline gives CDR1 MGHRA, CDR2 YSYEKL. Trimming removed 0 bases from V and 4 bases from J; junction bases left unmatched: 5. The CDR3 is made up of 16 amino acids. The CDR3 region has the DNA TGCGCCAGCAGCCAAGATTTCTTAGCGGGATACAATGAGCAGTTCTTC. This gives the protein CASSQDFLAGYNEQFF.

V gene TRBV4-1 combines with J gene TRBJ2-1; 15 nucleotides agree with TRBD2. The germline gives CDR1 MGHRA, CDR2 YSYEKL. Trimming removed 0 bases from V and 7 bases from J; junction bases left unmatched: 7. The CDR3 extends over 18 amino acids. The DNA for the CDR3 is TGCGCCAGCAGCCAAGATCCAGGACTAGCGGGGGGGCAGAATGAGCAGTTCTTC. Protein product: CASSQDPGLAGGQNEQFF.

The rearrangement links TRBV28 to TRBJ1-5; D possibly corresponds to TRBD1 (5 bases). V gave up 6 bases and J gave up 5 bases, with 8 bases separating them. This CDR3 has 12 amino acids. The germline V gene has CDR1 MDHEN and CDR2 SYDVKM. The CDR3 nucleotides read TGTGCCAGCAGGCAGGGCCATCAGCCCCAGCATTTT. Translation gives CASRQGHQPQHF.

The chain links TRBV20-1 to TRBJ2-3; D remains ambiguous. Germline values: CDR1 DFQATT, CDR2 SNEGSKA (reference sequence). This CDR3 is 15 amino acids long. V lost 0 bases, J lost 1 base, and 11 bases lay in between. CDR3 protein: CSARDLYRGTDTQYF. In nucleotides, the CDR3 is TGCAGTGCTAGAGATCTTTACAGAGGCACAGATACGCAGTATTTT.

This chain joins TRBV20-1 and TRBJ1-5, with D perhaps matching TRBD1 (5 bases). This CDR3 is 14 amino acids long. Germline CDR1 and CDR2: DFQATT and SNEGSKA (reference sequence). Trimming shortened V by 7 bases and J by 2 bases, and 15 bases separated the two germline ends. The CDR3 nucleotides are TGCAGTGTCAGGGATCCGGGGGGCAATCAGCCCCAGCATTTT. Its protein is CSVRDPGGNQPQHF.

The CDR3 DNA reads as TGTGCCAGCAGCGCGACAGGGGGCAGGGACATTCAGTACTTC. Translation gives CASSATGGRDIQYF. The genes are TRBV7-9 and TRBJ2-4; 10 nucleotides align to TRBD1. CDR1 SEHNR and CDR2 FQNEAQ come from the germline V gene (reference sequence). J was trimmed by 8 bases and V by 5 bases; bases with no gene match: 6. This CDR3 has 14 residues. The entire variable domain, with the rest obtained from reference TRBV7-9 and TRBJ2-4, is as follows: DTGVSQNPRHKITKRGQNVTFRCDPISEHNRLYWYRQTLGQGPEFLTYFQNEAQLEKSRLLSDRFSAERPKGSFSTLEIQRTEQGDSAMYLCASSATGGRDIQYFGAGTRLSVL.

The chain joins TRBV5-1 to TRBJ2-2; D may be TRBD2 (5 bases). Germline-derived CDR1 and CDR2 are SGHRS and YFSETQ. Trimming stripped 5 bases from V and 3 bases from J, with 14 bases between. The CDR3 spans 15 residues. CDR3 sequence: CASRRREGHTGELFF. CDR3 nucleotide sequence: TGCGCCAGCAGGAGGAGAGAGGGTCACACCGGGGAGCTGTTTTTT.

V is TRBV6-4 and J is TRBJ2-5; TRBD2 is a possible D gene (6 bases). The CDR3 sequence is 13 residues long. V dropped 3 bases and J dropped 9 bases, with 14 bases sitting between them. Germline-derived CDR1 and CDR2 are MRHNA and SNTAGT. This CDR3 is CASSEEAGRAQYF. The CDR3 DNA reads as TGTGCCAGCAGTGAAGAAGCGGGCAGGGCCCAGTACTTC.

This rearrangement joins TRBV5-4 to TRBJ2-7; 8 nucleotides align to TRBD1. Losses at the gene ends were 1 base for V and 4 bases for J; bases not matched to a gene: 13. Germline assignment: CDR1 SGHNT and CDR2 YYREEE (reference sequence). There are 17 residues in the CDR3. This CDR3 is CASSLPSPGTGSYEQYF. The DNA of the CDR3 is TGTGCCAGCAGCTTGCCTTCTCCCGGGACAGGCTCGTACGAGCAGTACTTC.

The chain is built from TRBV2 and TRBJ1-1; D call uncertain. Germline loops: CDR1 SNHLY, CDR2 FYNNEI. This CDR3 is 12 amino acids long. Deletions cut 2 bases from V and 8 bases from J, with 9 bases between. Written as DNA, the CDR3 is TGTGCCAGCAGTGAACCGGGCGACGAAGCTTTCTTT. Protein: CASSEPGDEAFF.

This clonotype showed up just once. The V and J genes are TRBV7-9 and TRBJ1-1; D is possibly TRBD1 (6 bases). Between the trimmed V and J ends, which lost 5 bases and 4 bases, there was a span of 8 bases. The length of the CDR3 is 12 residues. Per germline, CDR1 SEHNR and CDR2 FQNEAQ (reference sequence). In DNA form, the CDR3 reads TGTGCCAGCAGCACAGGGACCACTGAAGCTTTCTTT. Amino acid sequence: CASSTGTTEAFF.

The rearrangement uses TRBV5-1 and TRBJ1-1, with a weak D call TRBD1 (6 bases). The CDR3 length is 15 residues. CDR1 is SGHRS and CDR2 is YFSETQ in the germline V gene. V lost 0 bases and J 4 bases, leaving 13 bases between the germline ends. The CDR3 here is CASSLVRGAGTEAFF. CDR3 nucleotide sequence: TGCGCCAGCAGCTTGGTGAGGGGGGCAGGCACTGAAGCTTTCTTT.

The chain carries TRBV30 and TRBJ2-7; the D gene is possibly TRBD2 (5 bases). The CDR3 is 14 amino acids. Per the germline V gene, CDR1 is GTSNPN and CDR2 is SVGIG (reference sequence). V lost 3 bases, J lost 6 bases, and 18 bases lay in between. The CDR3 sequence: CAWSLRSGFSEQYF. The DNA for the CDR3 is TGTGCCTGGAGCCTCCGGTCGGGATTTTCCGAGCAGTACTTC.

V and J are TRBV7-3 and TRBJ2-7; a possible D gene is TRBD2 (5 bases). The germline CDR1 and CDR2 sequences are SGHTA and FQGTGA. The CDR3 extends over 16 amino acids. V shed 1 base and J shed 0 bases, with 13 bases lying between them. The CDR3 bases are TGTGCCAGCAGCTTAAGGACTTCCCCCAGCTCCTACGAGCAGTACGTC. This translates into CASSLRTSPSSYEQYV.

The V and J genes are TRBV6-4 and TRBJ1-1, with a weak D call TRBD1 (5 bases). Germline loops: CDR1 MRHNA, CDR2 SNTAGT. V dropped 4 bases and J dropped 1 base, with 13 bases sitting between them. The CDR3 spans 15 residues. The CDR3 protein is CASSVARQTNTEAFF. CDR3 bases: TGTGCCAGCAGTGTAGCCAGACAGACGAACACTGAAGCTTTCTTT.

This sequence joins TRBV11-3 and TRBJ1-6; no firm D call. V was shortened by 5 bases and J by 10 bases, with 12 bases between the two germline ends. The germline V gene has CDR1 SGHNT and CDR2 YENEEA. The CDR3 extends over 13 amino acids. CDR3 in DNA: TGTGCCAGCAGCCAAGAAATCGGGTCACCCCTCCACTTT. It is translated as CASSQEIGSPLHF.